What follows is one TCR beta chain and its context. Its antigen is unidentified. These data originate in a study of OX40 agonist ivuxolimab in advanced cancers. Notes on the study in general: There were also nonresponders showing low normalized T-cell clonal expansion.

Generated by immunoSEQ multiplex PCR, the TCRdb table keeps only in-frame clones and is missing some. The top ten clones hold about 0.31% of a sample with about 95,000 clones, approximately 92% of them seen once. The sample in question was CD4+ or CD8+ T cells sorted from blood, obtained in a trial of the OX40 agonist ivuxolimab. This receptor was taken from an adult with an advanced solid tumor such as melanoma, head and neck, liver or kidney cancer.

CDR3 nucleotides: TGTGCCAGCAGCACGTGGTGGGGGAACTATGGCTACACCTTC. It translates to CASSTWWGNYGYTF. V gene TRBV5-6 combines with J gene TRBJ1-2; TRBD1 is a possible D gene (5 bases). The V end was cut by 4 bases, the J end by 2 bases, with 12 bases between. CDR1 SGHDT and CDR2 YYEEEE come from the germline V gene. The CDR3 length is 14 residues.